The 6 T cell receptor beta chains in this list originate from one sample, sequenced in a study of shared clonotypes between healthy human individuals. Sequencing was performed with immunoSEQ multiplex PCR; in TCRdb, only in-frame clones are kept and a portion is missing. The sample has roughly 2,500,000 clones, 80% to 95% seen once. Specimen: naive CD4+ T cells from PBMCs. Subset indicated: CD45RA+ positively selected. The receptors were gathered from a man aged 18 to 30 in good health. Some clones in this sample may be carry-over from other donors' samples.

This clone was observed once. The gene calls are TRBV4-1 and TRBJ2-7, with 7 bases fitting TRBD1. Germline values: CDR1 MGHRA, CDR2 YSYEKL. The V gene end was trimmed by 1 base and the J gene end by 7 bases; junction bases not matched to a gene: 16. The CDR3 is 17 residues long. The CDR3 here is CASSQGSTGLNYGEQYF. The CDR3, as DNA: TGCGCCAGCAGCCAAGGGTCGACAGGGTTGAACTATGGGGAGCAGTACTTC.

The chain links TRBV5-1 to TRBJ2-2; 10 bases match TRBD1. The CDR3 consists of 16 residues. Per germline, CDR1 SGHRS and CDR2 YFSETQ. V lost 4 bases to trimming and J lost 3 bases; unmatched junction nucleotides: 6. CDR3 sequence reads: CASSLTGTGDTGELFF. CDR3 sequence (DNA): TGCGCCAGCAGCCTAACCGGGACAGGGGACACCGGGGAGCTGTTTTTT.

V is TRBV28 and J is TRBJ2-5; 8 nucleotides line up with TRBD2. The DNA end is a closer match to TRBJ2-7, so the J assignment may be wrong. The CDR3 loop spans 14 amino acids. Germline CDR1 reads MDHEN; CDR2 reads SYDVKM. CDR3 in amino acids: CASRSPGLVHEQYF. For the CDR3, the DNA is TGTGCCAGCAGGTCTCCGGGACTAGTCCACGAGCAGTACTTC.

The gene calls are TRBV5-6 and TRBJ2-1, with D perhaps TRBD1 (6 bases). V shed 5 bases and J shed 3 bases, with 21 bases lying between them. The CDR3 contains 17 residues. Germline V CDR1 and CDR2: SGHDT, YYEEEE. The CDR3 sequence is CASSLSSSGHFYNEQFF. The CDR3 nucleotides read TGTGCCAGCAGTTTATCAAGTTCGGGACACTTCTACAATGAGCAGTTCTTC.

The chain couples TRBV28 to TRBJ1-2, with 7 nucleotides matching TRBD1. This CDR3 has 14 amino acids. J was trimmed by 2 bases and V by 4 bases; bases with no gene match: 4. Germline V lookup: CDR1 MDHEN, CDR2 SYDVKM. The CDR3, as DNA: TGTGCCAGCAGTTACGGGGGACAGAACTATGGCTACACCTTC. Encoded protein: CASSYGGQNYGYTF.

The chain is built from TRBV15 and TRBJ2-2, with 12 bases that match TRBD2. The CDR3 totals 16 residues. V shed 3 bases, J shed 9 bases, and the junction held 8 bases outside the gene matches. Germline CDR1 LNHNV, CDR2 YYDKDF (reference sequence). The CDR3 loop reads CATSSLTSGRARELFF. CDR3 DNA sequence: TGTGCCACCAGCAGCCTGACTAGCGGGAGAGCCCGGGAGCTGTTTTTT.